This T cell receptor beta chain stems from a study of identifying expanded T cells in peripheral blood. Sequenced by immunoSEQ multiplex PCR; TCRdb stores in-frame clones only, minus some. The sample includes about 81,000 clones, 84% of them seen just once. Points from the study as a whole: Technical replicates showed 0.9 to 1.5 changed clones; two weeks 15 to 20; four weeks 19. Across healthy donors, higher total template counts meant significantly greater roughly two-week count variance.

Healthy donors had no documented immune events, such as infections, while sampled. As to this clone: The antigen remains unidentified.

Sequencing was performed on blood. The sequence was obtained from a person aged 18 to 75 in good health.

CDR3 sequence (DNA): TGTGCCAGCAGCCCCAGCGGGACAACGACCACCGGGGAGCTGTTTTTT. Protein product: CASSPSGTTTTGELFF. The V and J genes are TRBV6-6 and TRBJ2-2; tentatively, D is TRBD2 (7 bases). The CDR3 sequence is 16 residues long. The V end lost 6 bases, the J end lost 4 bases, and 18 bases lay between the germline ends. CDR1 MNHNY and CDR2 SVGAGI come from the germline V gene (reference sequence).